A single sample is the source of the 21 T cell receptor beta chains below, sequenced in a study of blood T cell repertoires in COVID-19. Clones were sequenced by immunoSEQ multiplex PCR, and TCRdb holds only the in-frame ones, with some missing. The repertoire holds about 160,000 clones, 86% seen once, with under 5% in the top ten. The sequenced sample consisted of peripheral blood. These receptors were collected from a woman aged 70 to 79 with acute or convalescent COVID-19.

The V gene is TRBV30, the J gene TRBJ1-4; 8 bases match TRBD1. In germline, CDR1 is GTSNPN, CDR2 SVGIG (reference sequence). The CDR3 contains 16 residues. V lost 3 bases, J lost 0 bases, and 6 bases stayed unmatched. DNA of the CDR3: TGTGCCTGGAGGGGGACAGGACTTGCAACTAATGAAAAACTGTTTTTT. This translates into CAWRGTGLATNEKLFF.

V gene TRBV25-1 combines with J gene TRBJ1-2; possible D gene TRBD1, 5 bases. CDR3 length: 11 amino acids. V was trimmed by 10 bases and J by 4 bases, leaving 10 bases between them. Germline CDR1 reads MGHDK; CDR2 reads SYGVNS. CDR3 in DNA: TGTGCCACCCAGGGTAGCTATGGCTACACCTTC. Amino acids: CATQGSYGYTF.

This clone has only a few counts. V gene TRBV7-9 combines with J gene TRBJ1-1; perhaps TRBD1 as D (6 bases). The germline V gene has CDR1 SEHNR and CDR2 FQNEAQ (reference sequence). The length of the CDR3 is 15 residues. The germline V and J ends were trimmed by 1 base and 7 bases, with 16 bases remaining between them. The CDR3: CASSLGDTRRGEAFF. The DNA for the CDR3 is TGTGCCAGCAGCTTAGGGGACACCCGAAGGGGTGAAGCTTTCTTT.

The chain carries TRBV5-6 and TRBJ2-2; TRBD1 aligns across 9 bases. The CDR3 runs 17 residues. The V and J ends lost 4 bases and 5 bases, in that order; junction bases with no gene match: 12. The V gene's germline CDR1 is SGHDT and CDR2 YYEEEE. The CDR3: CASSPDVQGARTGELFF. The CDR3 bases are TGTGCCAGCAGCCCTGACGTACAGGGGGCGCGGACCGGGGAGCTGTTTTTT.

The rearrangement uses TRBV14 and TRBJ2-7; 9 bases line up with TRBD2. Germline values: CDR1 SGHDN, CDR2 FVKESK. V lost 6 bases, J lost 5 bases, and 8 bases stayed unmatched. The CDR3 loop spans 14 amino acids. The CDR3 reads CASSLLAGYHEQYF. DNA for the CDR3: TGTGCCAGCAGTCTGCTAGCGGGATACCACGAGCAGTACTTC.

The chain combines TRBV2 with TRBJ2-1; D is ambiguous. The V gene's germline CDR1 is SNHLY and CDR2 FYNNEI. V lost 3 bases and J 6 bases, leaving 12 bases between the germline ends. The CDR3 loop spans 14 amino acids. The CDR3 loop is CASSDGLQVNEQFF. CDR3 nucleotides: TGTGCCAGCAGTGACGGTCTCCAGGTCAATGAGCAGTTCTTC.

V and J are TRBV25-1 and TRBJ2-7; D perhaps matches TRBD2 (5 bases). CDR3 size: 17 residues. The V end lost 1 base, the J end lost 3 bases, and 19 bases lay between the germline ends. CDR1 is MGHDK and CDR2 is SYGVNS in the germline V gene. DNA for the CDR3: TGTGCCAGCAGTGAATGGGGTCGCCACGCGGGTGGCTACGAGCAGTACTTC. It codes for CASSEWGRHAGGYEQYF.

V is TRBV28 and J is TRBJ2-1, with a tentative D call TRBD1 (6 bases). The CDR3 spans 15 residues. With 4 bases removed from V and 8 bases from J, the gap between germline ends came to 18 bases. The germline V gene has CDR1 MDHEN and CDR2 SYDVKM. As DNA, the CDR3 is TGTGCCAGCAGTTCCTCAGGGGCTATCACTTATGAGCAGTTCTTC. Amino acids: CASSSSGAITYEQFF.

This clone was counted a single time. J is TRBJ2-5 and V is TRBV7-6, with TRBD1 matching over 11 bases. The ends lost 5 bases at V and 5 bases at J; junction bases unmatched: 7. From germline, CDR1 is SGHVS and CDR2 FNYEAQ. The CDR3 is 15 amino acids. The CDR3 DNA reads TGTGCCAGCAGCACGGACAGGGGGCTTAAGGAGACCCAGTACTTC. Its translation is CASSTDRGLKETQYF.

This chain uses TRBV27 with TRBJ2-7, with 7 positions matching TRBD1. The germline V gene has CDR1 MNHEY and CDR2 SMNVEV (reference sequence). The V and J ends lost 2 bases and 0 bases, in that order; junction bases with no gene match: 1. The CDR3 has 14 amino acids. The CDR3 DNA is TGTGCCAGCAGTTTACAGGGGGTCTCCTACGAGCAGTACTTC. Its translation: CASSLQGVSYEQYF.

A few counts support this clone. The rearrangement joins TRBV7-2 to TRBJ2-2; a weak D match, TRBD2 (7 bases). The CDR3 length is 15 residues. Germline V gene lookup returns CDR1 SGHTA and CDR2 FQGNSA. V gave up 4 bases and J gave up 0 bases, with 9 bases separating them. This chain's CDR3 is CASSWRGPNTGELFF. The CDR3 coding sequence is TGTGCCAGCAGCTGGCGGGGGCCGAACACCGGGGAGCTGTTTTTT.

The chain couples TRBV28 to TRBJ2-3, with TRBD2 matching over 7 bases. After removal of 5 bases from V and 6 bases from J, the junction contained 14 bases not matched to a gene. CDR3 length equals 16 residues. The V gene's germline CDR1 is MDHEN and CDR2 SYDVKM. The CDR3 region is CASSEAGLAGADTQYF. DNA for the CDR3: TGTGCCAGCAGTGAGGCAGGGTTGGCGGGAGCGGATACGCAGTATTTT.

Written as DNA, the CDR3 is TGTGCCAGCAGCTTCCTAGCGGGAGGTAACACAGATACGCAGTATTTT. Translation gives CASSFLAGGNTDTQYF. The chain couples TRBV5-8 to TRBJ2-3; TRBD2 matches 11 bases. V lost 2 bases and J lost 2; bases outside the gene matches: 4. CDR1 is SGHTS and CDR2 is YDEGEE in the germline V gene. The CDR3 runs 16 residues.

A note on this clone: Other nucleotide sequences in the sample specify the same CDR3. The rearrangement joins TRBV28 to TRBJ1-2; TRBD1 matches 7 bases. This CDR3 contains 13 residues. Germline values: CDR1 MDHEN, CDR2 SYDVKM. Trimming removed 4 bases from V and 3 bases from J; junction bases left unmatched: 2. The CDR3 sequence is CASSYGQDYGYTF. The CDR3 bases are TGTGCCAGCAGTTATGGACAGGACTATGGCTACACCTTC.

This clone was counted only a few times. The rearrangement joins TRBV19 to TRBJ1-5; TRBD1 is a possible D gene (6 bases). The CDR3 is 15 residues long. Germline V gene data show CDR1 as LNHDA and CDR2 as SQIVND (reference sequence). V lost 4 bases, J lost 1 base, and 11 bases lay in between. CDR3 amino acids: CASSTGAKSNQPQHF. The DNA for the CDR3 is TGTGCCAGTAGTACAGGGGCAAAAAGCAATCAGCCCCAGCATTTT.

The V gene is TRBV25-1, the J gene TRBJ2-5; a possible D gene is TRBD2 (5 bases). The V gene lost 8 bases and the J gene lost 0 bases, with 13 bases spanning the gap. Germline loops: CDR1 MGHDK, CDR2 SYGVNS. The CDR3 is made up of 14 amino acids. The CDR3 here is CASADYKNQETQYF. The CDR3, as DNA: TGTGCCAGCGCCGACTATAAAAACCAAGAGACCCAGTACTTC.

The rearrangement uses TRBV7-2 and TRBJ1-1; tentative D call: TRBD1 (6 bases). Per the germline V gene, CDR1 is SGHTA and CDR2 is FQGNSA. V was shortened by 2 bases and J by 1 base, with 11 bases between the two germline ends. This CDR3 is built from 15 residues. Here the CDR3 reads CASSLRATGNTEAFF. The CDR3 DNA reads TGTGCCAGCAGCTTAAGGGCGACAGGGAACACTGAAGCTTTCTTT.

J is TRBJ2-1 and V is TRBV4-2, with D uncertain. This CDR3 spans 16 amino acids. Trimming took off 0 bases at V and 5 bases at J, with 14 bases between the two ends. Germline assignment: CDR1 LGHNA and CDR2 YNFKEQ. The CDR3 DNA sequence: TGTGCCAGCAGCCAAGAGAATGGCCCAACCAACAATGAGCAGTTCTTC. Amino acids: CASSQENGPTNNEQFF.

The CDR3 DNA reads as TGCAGCGTGATGGACGGGACAGGGGACAATCAGCCCCAGCATTTT. It translates to CSVMDGTGDNQPQHF. This sequence joins TRBV29-1 and TRBJ1-5, with 10 bases fitting TRBD1. Per the germline V gene, CDR1 is SQVTM and CDR2 is ANQGSEA. Losses at the gene ends were 6 bases for V and 3 bases for J; bases not matched to a gene: 8. This CDR3 has 15 amino acids.

The chain links TRBV4-3 to TRBJ2-7; TRBD1 agrees at 8 bases. The CDR3 has 15 amino acids. The trim removed 4 bases at V and 0 bases at J, leaving 5 bases unmatched. Germline loops: CDR1 LGHNA, CDR2 YSLEER. In DNA, the CDR3 is TGCGCCAGCAGCCCCGACAGGGGATACTCCTACGAGCAGTACTTC. It is translated as CASSPDRGYSYEQYF.

This clone appeared a single time. This chain connects TRBV28 to TRBJ2-3; 7 nucleotides align to TRBD2. J lost 4 bases, V lost 6 bases, and 4 bases had no gene match. CDR1 MDHEN and CDR2 SYDVKM come from the germline V gene. The CDR3 runs 13 residues. CDR3 loop: CASRGGRSDTQYF. The CDR3, as DNA: TGTGCCAGCAGAGGCGGGAGATCAGATACGCAGTATTTT.